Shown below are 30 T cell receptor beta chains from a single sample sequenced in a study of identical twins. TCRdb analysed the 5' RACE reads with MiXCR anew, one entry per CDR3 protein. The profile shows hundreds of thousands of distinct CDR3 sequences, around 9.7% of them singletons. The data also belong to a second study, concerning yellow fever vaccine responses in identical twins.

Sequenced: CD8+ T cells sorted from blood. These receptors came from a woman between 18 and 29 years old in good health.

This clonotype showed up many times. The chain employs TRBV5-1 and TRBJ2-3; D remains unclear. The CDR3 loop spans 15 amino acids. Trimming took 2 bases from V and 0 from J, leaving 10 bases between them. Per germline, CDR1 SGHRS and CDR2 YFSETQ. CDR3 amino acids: CASSFSWQSTDTQYF. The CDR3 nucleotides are TGCGCCAGCAGCTTTTCCTGGCAGAGCACAGATACGCAGTATTTT.

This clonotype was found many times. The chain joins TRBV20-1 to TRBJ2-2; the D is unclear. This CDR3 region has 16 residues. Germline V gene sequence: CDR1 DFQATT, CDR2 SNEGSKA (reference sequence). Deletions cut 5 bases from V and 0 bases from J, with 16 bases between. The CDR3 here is CSAEPVFGPNTGELFF. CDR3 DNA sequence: TGCAGTGCTGAGCCGGTTTTTGGACCGAACACCGGGGAGCTGTTTTTT.

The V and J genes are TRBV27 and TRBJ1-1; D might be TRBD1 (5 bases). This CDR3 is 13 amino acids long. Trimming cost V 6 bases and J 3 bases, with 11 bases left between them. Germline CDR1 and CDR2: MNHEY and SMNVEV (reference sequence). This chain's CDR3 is CASRPDSYTEAFF. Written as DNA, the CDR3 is TGTGCCAGCAGGCCCGACAGTTACACTGAAGCTTTCTTT.

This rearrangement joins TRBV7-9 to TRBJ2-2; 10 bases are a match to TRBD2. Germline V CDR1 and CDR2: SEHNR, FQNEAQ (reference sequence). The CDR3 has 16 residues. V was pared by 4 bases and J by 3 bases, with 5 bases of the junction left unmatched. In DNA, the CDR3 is TGTGCCAGCAGCTCGTTTCTAGCGGGGGACACCGGGGAGCTGTTTTTT. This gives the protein CASSSFLAGDTGELFF. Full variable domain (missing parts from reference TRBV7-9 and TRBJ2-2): DTGVSQNPRHKITKRGQNVTFRCDPISEHNRLYWYRQTLGQGPEFLTYFQNEAQLEKSRLLSDRFSAERPKGSFSTLEIQRTEQGDSAMYLCASSSFLAGDTGELFFGEGSRLTVL.

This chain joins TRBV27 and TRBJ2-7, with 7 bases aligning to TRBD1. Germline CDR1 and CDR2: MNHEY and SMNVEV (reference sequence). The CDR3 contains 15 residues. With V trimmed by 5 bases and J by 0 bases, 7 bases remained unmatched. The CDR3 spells CASSVGTARSYEQYF. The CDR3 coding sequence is TGTGCCAGCAGTGTAGGGACAGCGCGCTCCTACGAGCAGTACTTC.

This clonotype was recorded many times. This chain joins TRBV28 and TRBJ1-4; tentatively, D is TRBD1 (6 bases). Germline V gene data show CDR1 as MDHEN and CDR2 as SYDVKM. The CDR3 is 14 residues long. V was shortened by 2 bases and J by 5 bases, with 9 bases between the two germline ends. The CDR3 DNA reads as TGTGCCAGCAGTTTAAGAGGGGGAAATGAAAAACTGTTTTTT. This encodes CASSLRGGNEKLFF.

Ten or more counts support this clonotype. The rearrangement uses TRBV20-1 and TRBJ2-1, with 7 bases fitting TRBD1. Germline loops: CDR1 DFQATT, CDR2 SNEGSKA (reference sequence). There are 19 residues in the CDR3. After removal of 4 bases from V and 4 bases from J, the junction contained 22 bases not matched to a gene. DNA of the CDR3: TGCAGTGCTATGCTCAGGGGGTCAAAATTAGCAACCCATTACAATGAGCAGTTCTTC. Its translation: CSAMLRGSKLATHYNEQFF.

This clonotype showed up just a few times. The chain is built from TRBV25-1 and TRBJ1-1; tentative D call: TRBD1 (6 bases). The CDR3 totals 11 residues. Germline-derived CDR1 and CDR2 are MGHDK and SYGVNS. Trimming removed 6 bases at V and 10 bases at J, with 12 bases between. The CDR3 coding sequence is TGTGCCAGCAGAGGGGGAGGGGTAGCTTTCTTT. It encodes CASRGGGVAFF.

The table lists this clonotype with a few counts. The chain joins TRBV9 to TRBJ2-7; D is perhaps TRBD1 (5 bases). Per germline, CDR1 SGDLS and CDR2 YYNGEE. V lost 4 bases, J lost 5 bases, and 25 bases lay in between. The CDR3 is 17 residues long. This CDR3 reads CASSPHLPSRARDEQYF. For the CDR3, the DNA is TGTGCCAGCAGCCCTCACCTCCCCTCCAGGGCCAGGGACGAGCAGTACTTC.

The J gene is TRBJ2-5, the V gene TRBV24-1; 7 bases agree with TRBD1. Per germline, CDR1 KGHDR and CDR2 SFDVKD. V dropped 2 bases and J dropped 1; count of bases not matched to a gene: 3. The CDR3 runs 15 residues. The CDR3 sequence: CATSDSRDSQETQYF. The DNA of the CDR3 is TGTGCCACCAGTGATTCCCGGGACAGCCAAGAGACCCAGTACTTC.

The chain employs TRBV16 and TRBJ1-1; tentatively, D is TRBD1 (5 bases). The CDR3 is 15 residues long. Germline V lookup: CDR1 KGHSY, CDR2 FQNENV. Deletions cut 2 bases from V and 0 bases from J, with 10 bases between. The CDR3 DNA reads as TGTGCCAGCAGCCAAAATACAGGTCTGAACACTGAAGCTTTCTTT. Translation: CASSQNTGLNTEAFF.

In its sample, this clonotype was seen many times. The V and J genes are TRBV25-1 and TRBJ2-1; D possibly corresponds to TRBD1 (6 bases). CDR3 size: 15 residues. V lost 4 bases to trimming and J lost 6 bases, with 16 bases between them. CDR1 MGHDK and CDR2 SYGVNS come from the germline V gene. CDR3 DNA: TGTGCCAGCAGTGGGGGGCCTAACCTTTTCAATGAGCAGTTCTTC. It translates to CASSGGPNLFNEQFF.

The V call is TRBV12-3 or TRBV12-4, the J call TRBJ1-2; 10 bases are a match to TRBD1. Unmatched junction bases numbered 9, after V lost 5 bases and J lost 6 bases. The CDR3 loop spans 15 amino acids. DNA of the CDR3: TGTGCCAGCAGTCAGACAGGGGGCATATTCGATGGCTACACCTTC. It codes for CASSQTGGIFDGYTF.

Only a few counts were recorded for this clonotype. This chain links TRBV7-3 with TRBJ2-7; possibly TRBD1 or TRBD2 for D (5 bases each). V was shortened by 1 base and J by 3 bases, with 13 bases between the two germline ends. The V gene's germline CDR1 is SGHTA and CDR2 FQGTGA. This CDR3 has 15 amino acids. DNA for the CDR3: TGTGCCAGCAGCTTAAATACCGGGGCTAACTACGAGCAGTACTTC. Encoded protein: CASSLNTGANYEQYF.

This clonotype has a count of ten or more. CDR3 nucleotides: TGTGCCAGCAGCTTAATAACCAGGGCAAACATTCAGTACTTC. Translating gives CASSLITRANIQYF. The chain recombines TRBV7-2 with TRBJ2-4; D is possibly TRBD1 (5 bases). The CDR3 is 14 amino acids. Germline V gene data show CDR1 as SGHTA and CDR2 as FQGNSA. Trimming stripped 2 bases from V and 6 bases from J, with 11 bases between.

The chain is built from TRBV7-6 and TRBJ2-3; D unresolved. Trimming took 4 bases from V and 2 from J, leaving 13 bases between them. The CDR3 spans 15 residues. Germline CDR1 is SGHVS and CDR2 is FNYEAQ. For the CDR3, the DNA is TGTGCCAGCAGCTCAGCCCCCTCGAACACAGATACGCAGTATTTT. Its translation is CASSSAPSNTDTQYF.

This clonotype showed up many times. As DNA, the CDR3 is TGTGCCAGCAGTTTTGGGGACGGGGGCTACGAGCAGTACTTC. This encodes CASSFGDGGYEQYF. The chain is built from TRBV12-3 or TRBV12-4 and TRBJ2-7; D perhaps matches TRBD2 (6 bases). Trimming shortened V by 3 bases and J by 3 bases, and 12 bases separated the two germline ends. This CDR3 contains 14 residues.

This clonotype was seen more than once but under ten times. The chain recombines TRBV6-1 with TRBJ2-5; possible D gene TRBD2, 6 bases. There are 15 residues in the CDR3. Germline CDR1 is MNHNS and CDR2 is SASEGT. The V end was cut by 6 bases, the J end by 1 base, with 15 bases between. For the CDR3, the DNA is TGTGCCAGCAGCCCAGGAGGTAGCGGCCAAGAGACCCAGTACTTC. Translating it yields CASSPGGSGQETQYF.

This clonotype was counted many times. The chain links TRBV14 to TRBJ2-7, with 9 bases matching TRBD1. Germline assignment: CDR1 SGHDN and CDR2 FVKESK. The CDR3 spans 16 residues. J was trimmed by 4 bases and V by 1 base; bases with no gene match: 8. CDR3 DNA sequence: TGTGCCAGCAGCCAAGGTCCGGGACAGGGTGGGTACGAGCAGTACTTC. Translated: CASSQGPGQGGYEQYF.

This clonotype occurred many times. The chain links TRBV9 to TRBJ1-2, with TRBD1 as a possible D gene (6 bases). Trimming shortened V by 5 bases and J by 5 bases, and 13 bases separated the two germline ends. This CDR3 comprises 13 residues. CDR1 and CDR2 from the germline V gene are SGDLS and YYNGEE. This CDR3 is CASREQGGYGYTF. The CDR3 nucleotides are TGTGCCAGCAGAGAACAGGGAGGGTATGGCTACACCTTC.

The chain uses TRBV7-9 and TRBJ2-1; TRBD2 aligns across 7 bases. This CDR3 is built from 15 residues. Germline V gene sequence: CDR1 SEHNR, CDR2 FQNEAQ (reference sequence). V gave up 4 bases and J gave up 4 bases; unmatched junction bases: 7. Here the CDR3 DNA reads TGTGCCAGCAGCTATCCGGGAGGAACTTACAATGAGCAGTTCTTC. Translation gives CASSYPGGTYNEQFF.

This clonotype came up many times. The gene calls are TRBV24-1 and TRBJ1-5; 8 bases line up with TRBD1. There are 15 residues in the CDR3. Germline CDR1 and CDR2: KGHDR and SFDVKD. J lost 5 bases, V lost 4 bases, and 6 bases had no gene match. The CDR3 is CATSDSDRGDQPQHF. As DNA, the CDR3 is TGTGCCACCAGTGACTCCGACAGGGGCGATCAGCCCCAGCATTTT.

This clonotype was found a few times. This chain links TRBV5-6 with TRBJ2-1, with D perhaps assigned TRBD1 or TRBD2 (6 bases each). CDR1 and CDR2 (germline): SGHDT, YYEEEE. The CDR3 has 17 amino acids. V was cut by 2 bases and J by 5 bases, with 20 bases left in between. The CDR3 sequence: CASSLLRMGGEDNEQFF. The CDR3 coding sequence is TGTGCCAGCAGCTTACTCAGGATGGGGGGCGAGGACAATGAGCAGTTCTTC.

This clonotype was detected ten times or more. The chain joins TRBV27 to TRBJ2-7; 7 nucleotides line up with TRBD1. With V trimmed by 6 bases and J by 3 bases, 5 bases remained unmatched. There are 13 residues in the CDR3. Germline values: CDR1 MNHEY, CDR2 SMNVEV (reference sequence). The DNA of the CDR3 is TGTGCCAGCAGACGAGGGGACAGCTACGAGCAGTACTTC. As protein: CASRRGDSYEQYF.

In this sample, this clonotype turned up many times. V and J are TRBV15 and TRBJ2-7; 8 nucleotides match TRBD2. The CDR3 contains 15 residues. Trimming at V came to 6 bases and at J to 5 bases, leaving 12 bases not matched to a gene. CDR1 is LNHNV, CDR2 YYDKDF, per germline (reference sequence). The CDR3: CATSLTSGTSDEQYF. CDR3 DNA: TGTGCCACCAGTCTTACTAGCGGCACAAGTGACGAGCAGTACTTC.

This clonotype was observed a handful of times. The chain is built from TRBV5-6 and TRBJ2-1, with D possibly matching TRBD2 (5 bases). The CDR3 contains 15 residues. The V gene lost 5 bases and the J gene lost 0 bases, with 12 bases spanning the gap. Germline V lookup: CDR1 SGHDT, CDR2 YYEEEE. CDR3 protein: CASSSTLDSYNEQFF. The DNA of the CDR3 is TGTGCCAGCAGTTCGACACTAGACTCCTACAATGAGCAGTTCTTC.

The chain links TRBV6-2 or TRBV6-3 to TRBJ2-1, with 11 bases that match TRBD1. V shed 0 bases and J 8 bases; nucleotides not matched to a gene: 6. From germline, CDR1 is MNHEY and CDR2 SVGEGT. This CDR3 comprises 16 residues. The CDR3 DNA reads TGTGCCAGCAGTTACTCGGACAGGGGGCCCTTGGATGAGCAGTTCTTC. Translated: CASSYSDRGPLDEQFF.

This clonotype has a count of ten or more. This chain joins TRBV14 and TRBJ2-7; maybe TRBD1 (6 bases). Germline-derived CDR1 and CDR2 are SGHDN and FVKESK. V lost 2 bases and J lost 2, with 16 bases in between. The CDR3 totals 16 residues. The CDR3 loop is CASSQRTAVFPYEQYF. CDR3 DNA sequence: TGTGCCAGCAGCCAACGGACAGCGGTTTTTCCCTACGAGCAGTACTTC.

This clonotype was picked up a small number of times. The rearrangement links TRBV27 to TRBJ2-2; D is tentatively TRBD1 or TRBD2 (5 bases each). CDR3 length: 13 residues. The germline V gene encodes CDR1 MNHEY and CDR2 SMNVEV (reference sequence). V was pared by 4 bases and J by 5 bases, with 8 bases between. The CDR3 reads CASSWDGTGELFF. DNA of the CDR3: TGTGCCAGCAGTTGGGACGGGACCGGGGAGCTGTTTTTT.

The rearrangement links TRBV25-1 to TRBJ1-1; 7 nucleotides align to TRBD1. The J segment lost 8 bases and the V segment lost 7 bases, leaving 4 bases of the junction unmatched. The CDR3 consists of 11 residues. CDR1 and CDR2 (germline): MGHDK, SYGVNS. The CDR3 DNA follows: TGTGCCAGCATGGGGACAGCAGAAGCTTTCTTT. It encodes CASMGTAEAFF.